The clone carrying this T cell receptor beta chain was observed once. This entry comes from a study of blood T cell repertoires in COVID-19. Study-level information: The study drew acute and convalescent COVID-19 samples from the United States, Italy and Spain. Sources were T cells, B-cell-depleted T cells, or PBMCs; the material itself was cDNA or gDNA.

V lost 2 bases and J 3 bases, leaving 13 bases between the germline ends. Looked up from germline, CDR1 is KGHSH and CDR2 is LQKENI. There are 15 residues in the CDR3. In the original analysis: Amplifying reference gene primers gave estimates of nucleated cell counts. Only in-frame clones appear in the TCRdb table, and some are missing; sequencing was by immunoSEQ multiplex PCR. Clone size and V and J calls were adopted from that table, with D and trimming inferred from the DNA. The table lists approximately 77,000 clones, roughly four fifths of them singletons. This TCR was sampled from a man between 65 and 85 years old with active or convalescent COVID-19. The genes are TRBV18 and TRBJ1-2; no reliable D call. Sequenced material: peripheral blood. CDR3 sequence: CASSPFGVWDYGYTF. The DNA for the CDR3 is TGTGCCAGCTCACCATTCGGGGTTTGGGACTATGGCTACACCTTC.